Below, 21 T cell receptor beta chains from the same sample are listed, as sequenced in a study of cytomegalovirus exposure and HLA in healthy donors. Use of 60 Vbeta and 13 Jbeta primers characterized the PCR. The assay was immunoSEQ multiplex PCR, and TCRdb's table has in-frame clones only and misses some. Altogether roughly 110,000 clones are present, around 77% being singletons, with the ten largest covering 2% to 3%. The sequencing sample was made of PBMCs. These receptors were obtained from a man between 18 and 35 years old in good health and CMV-seronegative.

V usage is TRBV13 and J usage is TRBJ2-7, with D perhaps matching TRBD1 (6 bases). Trimming removed 5 bases from V and 2 bases from J, with 19 bases in between. Germline lookup yields CDR1 PRHDT and CDR2 FYEKMQ (reference sequence). This CDR3 has 16 residues. CDR3 nucleotide sequence: TGTGCCAGCAGCACCAGAATTCAGGGGTTAACCTACGAGCAGTACTTC. It yields the protein CASSTRIQGLTYEQYF.

The chain combines TRBV7-2 with TRBJ1-6, with D tentatively TRBD1 (5 bases). The ends were cut back, 5 bases at V and 8 bases at J, with 16 bases in the middle. This CDR3 is 15 amino acids long. CDR1 is SGHTA and CDR2 is FQGNSA in the germline V gene. In nucleotides, the CDR3 is TGTGCCAGCAGCCCCCAGGGATTCTGGCATTCACCCCTCCACTTT. Amino acid sequence: CASSPQGFWHSPLHF.

The genes are TRBV18 and TRBJ2-3, with TRBD1 matching 7 bases. With 3 bases clipped from V and 2 bases from J, the junction kept 8 bases outside the gene matches. Germline values: CDR1 KGHSH, CDR2 LQKENI. CDR3 size: 16 residues. DNA for the CDR3: TGTGCCAGCTCACCCCCAGACAGGGCGGTCACAGATACGCAGTATTTT. It is translated as CASSPPDRAVTDTQYF. Supplemented by reference TRBV18 and TRBJ2-3, the full variable domain reads NAGVMQNPRHLVRRRGQEARLRCSPMKGHSHVYWYRQLPEEGLKFMVYLQKENIIDESGMPKERFSAEFPKEGPSILRIQQVVRGDSAAYFCASSPPDRAVTDTQYFGPGTRLTVL.

The CDR3: CASSVGARNTEAFF. CDR3 in DNA: TGTGCCAGCAGCGTAGGGGCCAGGAACACTGAAGCTTTCTTT. The chain is built from TRBV9 and TRBJ1-1; D is ambiguous. V lost 0 bases and J lost 1, with 7 bases in between. Per the germline V gene, CDR1 is SGDLS and CDR2 is YYNGEE. There are 14 residues in the CDR3.

The J gene is TRBJ1-4, the V gene TRBV7-9; TRBD1 is a possible D gene (5 bases). Germline CDR1 is SEHNR and CDR2 is FQNEAQ (reference sequence). Trimming left V 5 bases short and J 5 bases short, with 21 bases between. The CDR3 length is 17 residues. For the CDR3, the DNA is TGTGCCAGCAGCGTGACCCTGGGGCAGGCCGCCAATGAAAAACTGTTTTTT. It yields the protein CASSVTLGQAANEKLFF.

This rearrangement joins TRBV7-3 to TRBJ2-1, with unresolved D. Germline CDR1 is SGHTA and CDR2 is FQGTGA. V lost 0 bases and J 8 bases, leaving 20 bases between the germline ends. The CDR3 is made up of 17 amino acids. CDR3 sequence reads: CASSLTPRPKPADEQFF. The CDR3 bases are TGTGCCAGCAGCTTAACGCCACGGCCCAAGCCGGCGGATGAGCAGTTCTTC.

The V call is TRBV10-2, the J call TRBJ2-7; D is possibly TRBD1 (6 bases). Trimming shortened V by 6 bases and J by 3 bases, and 15 bases separated the two germline ends. The V gene's germline CDR1 is WSHSY and CDR2 SAAADI. This CDR3 is built from 14 residues. In DNA, the CDR3 is TGCGCCAGCAGACAGGGCCAGGGGATCTACGAGCAGTACTTC. It yields the protein CASRQGQGIYEQYF.

Only a few counts were recorded for this clone. The chain couples TRBV4-2 to TRBJ1-1; maybe TRBD1 (5 bases). The CDR3 loop spans 15 amino acids. V lost 1 base and J 0 bases, leaving 9 bases between the germline ends. Per germline, CDR1 LGHNA and CDR2 YNFKEQ. The CDR3 DNA follows: TGTGCCAGCAGCCAAGGTATGGGGCTGAACACTGAAGCTTTCTTT. Protein sequence: CASSQGMGLNTEAFF.

The chain joins TRBV9 to TRBJ1-6; D perhaps matches TRBD1 (6 bases). The CDR3 is 15 residues long. Between the trimmed V and J ends, which lost 0 bases and 7 bases, there was a span of 11 bases. CDR1 is SGDLS, CDR2 YYNGEE, per germline. The CDR3 DNA reads TGTGCCAGCAGCGTAGGGGGGGGGCTCAATTCACCCCTCCACTTT. This translates into CASSVGGGLNSPLHF.

V is TRBV7-8 and J is TRBJ1-2, with 8 bases that match TRBD1. Trimming at V came to 2 bases and at J to 12 bases, leaving 8 bases not matched to a gene. CDR1 and CDR2 from the germline V gene are SGHVS and FQNEAQ. The CDR3 runs 13 residues. The CDR3 sequence is CASSLKRGQVNTF. The CDR3 nucleotides read TGTGCCAGCAGCTTAAAAAGGGGACAGGTTAACACCTTC.

Concerning this clone: A junction end diverges from the germline sequence, so it may reflect a read error. This chain links TRBV27 with TRBJ1-2, with 8 bases identical to TRBD1. The CDR3 is made up of 15 amino acids. Germline V lookup: CDR1 MNHEY, CDR2 SMNVEV (reference sequence). CDR3 amino acids: CASSPGQGAAYGYPF. The DNA of the CDR3 is TGTGCCAGCAGCCCGGGGCAGGGGGCAGCCTATGGCTACCCCTTC.

Of note for this clone: A junction end diverges from the germline sequence, so it may reflect a read error. Within the sample, other DNA sequences also encode this same CDR3. J is TRBJ1-1 and V is TRBV27; D remains unclear. The CDR3 runs 14 residues. Germline-derived CDR1 and CDR2 are MNHEY and SMNVEV (reference sequence). Here the CDR3 DNA reads TGCGCCAGCAGTTTCAACAGCTTGAACACTGAAGCTTTCTTT. It yields the protein CASSFNSLNTEAFF.

This chain uses TRBV14 with TRBJ2-3; maybe TRBD2 (5 bases). The germline gives CDR1 SGHDN, CDR2 FVKESK. The CDR3 runs 20 residues. V was clipped by 1 base and J by 0 bases, with 23 bases between them. The CDR3 loop reads CASSQGDTSGRRPSTDTQYF. DNA of the CDR3: TGTGCCAGCAGCCAAGGGGATACCAGCGGACGGAGACCTAGCACAGATACGCAGTATTTT.

The chain carries TRBV14 and TRBJ2-2; 8 bases fit TRBD2. The length of the CDR3 is 15 residues. V lost 5 bases and J lost 4; bases outside the gene matches: 6. Per the germline V gene, CDR1 is SGHDN and CDR2 is FVKESK. This chain's CDR3 is CASSVASGGTGELFF. DNA of the CDR3: TGTGCCAGCAGCGTTGCCAGCGGGGGCACCGGGGAGCTGTTTTTT.

The chain couples TRBV2 to TRBJ1-5; D unclear. This CDR3 contains 15 residues. V lost 3 bases and J 5 bases, leaving 14 bases between the germline ends. CDR1 SNHLY and CDR2 FYNNEI come from the germline V gene. As DNA, the CDR3 is TGTGCCAGCAGTGATCTGACGGGAAGCGATCAGCCCCAGCATTTT. Its translation: CASSDLTGSDQPQHF.

The genes are TRBV10-3 and TRBJ2-7; possibly TRBD2 for D (6 bases). CDR3 length: 14 residues. V was pared by 4 bases and J by 4 bases, with 14 bases between. CDR1 is ENHRY, CDR2 SYGVKD, per germline. CDR3 amino acids: CAISAAGGNYEQYF. As DNA, the CDR3 is TGTGCCATCAGTGCGGCTGGGGGGAATTACGAGCAGTACTTC.

The rearrangement links TRBV13 to TRBJ2-7; a possible D gene is TRBD1 (6 bases). Per germline, CDR1 PRHDT and CDR2 FYEKMQ (reference sequence). This CDR3 region has 16 residues. The V and J ends lost 2 bases and 5 bases respectively, with 19 bases between them. Here the CDR3 reads CASSLLTPAGANEQYF. The CDR3 DNA follows: TGTGCCAGCAGCTTACTCACTCCGGCAGGGGCGAACGAGCAGTACTTC.

Details on this clone: This same CDR3 is encoded by further DNA sequences in the sample. CDR3 loop: CASSVGGQGYEQYF. CDR3 bases: TGTGCCAGCAGCGTAGGGGGACAGGGGTACGAGCAGTACTTC. The chain joins TRBV9 to TRBJ2-7; 10 bases map to TRBD1. The CDR3 has 14 amino acids. The V gene end was trimmed by 0 bases and the J gene end by 4 bases; junction bases not matched to a gene: 1. CDR1 is SGDLS and CDR2 is YYNGEE in the germline V gene.

CDR3 nucleotide sequence: TGTGCCAGCAGCGTAGGAGGGGGACTAGCTCTCGAGACCCAGTACTTC. Translated, it gives CASSVGGGLALETQYF. The J gene is TRBJ2-5, the V gene TRBV9, with 9 bases fitting TRBD2. CDR1 is SGDLS, CDR2 YYNGEE, per germline. The CDR3 totals 16 residues. The junction had 8 bases not matched to a gene; V was cut back by 0 bases and J by 5 bases.

The V call is TRBV19, the J call TRBJ2-7, with a tentative D call TRBD1 (6 bases). V lost 4 bases and J 2 bases, leaving 18 bases between the germline ends. The CDR3 loop spans 16 amino acids. Germline V CDR1 and CDR2: LNHDA, SQIVND (reference sequence). The CDR3 is CASSTILGTPPYEQYF. The DNA for the CDR3 is TGTGCCAGTAGTACGATCCTAGGGACACCTCCCTACGAGCAGTACTTC.

The chain joins TRBV7-9 to TRBJ1-2; D remains ambiguous. CDR1 and CDR2 from the germline V gene are SEHNR and FQNEAQ (reference sequence). The CDR3 sequence is 13 residues long. V was cut by 2 bases and J by 5 bases, with 9 bases left in between. CDR3 region: CASSLSNPYGYTF. The CDR3 nucleotides are TGTGCCAGCAGCTTATCTAACCCGTATGGCTACACCTTC.